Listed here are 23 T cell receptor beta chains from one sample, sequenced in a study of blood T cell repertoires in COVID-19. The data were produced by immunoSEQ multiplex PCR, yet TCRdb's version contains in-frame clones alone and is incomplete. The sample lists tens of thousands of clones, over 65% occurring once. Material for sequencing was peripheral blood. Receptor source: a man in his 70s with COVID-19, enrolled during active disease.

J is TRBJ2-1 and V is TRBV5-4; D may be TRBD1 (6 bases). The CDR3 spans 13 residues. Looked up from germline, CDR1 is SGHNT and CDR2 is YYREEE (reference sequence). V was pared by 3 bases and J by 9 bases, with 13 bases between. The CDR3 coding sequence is TGTGCCAGCAGCTACTACAGGGCCGGTGAGCAGTTCTTC. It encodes CASSYYRAGEQFF.

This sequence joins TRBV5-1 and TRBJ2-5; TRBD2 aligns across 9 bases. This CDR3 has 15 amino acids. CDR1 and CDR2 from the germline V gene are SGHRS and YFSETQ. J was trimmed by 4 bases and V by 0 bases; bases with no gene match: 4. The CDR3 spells CASSLAAGGRETQYF. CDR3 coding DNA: TGCGCCAGCAGCTTGGCCGCGGGAGGGCGAGAGACCCAGTACTTC.

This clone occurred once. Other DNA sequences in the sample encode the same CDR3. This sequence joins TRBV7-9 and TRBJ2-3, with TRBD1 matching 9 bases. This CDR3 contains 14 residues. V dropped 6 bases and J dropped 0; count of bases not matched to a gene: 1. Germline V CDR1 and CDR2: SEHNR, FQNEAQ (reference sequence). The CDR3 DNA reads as TGTGCCAGCAGTGGGACAGGGAGCACAGATACGCAGTATTTT. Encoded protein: CASSGTGSTDTQYF.

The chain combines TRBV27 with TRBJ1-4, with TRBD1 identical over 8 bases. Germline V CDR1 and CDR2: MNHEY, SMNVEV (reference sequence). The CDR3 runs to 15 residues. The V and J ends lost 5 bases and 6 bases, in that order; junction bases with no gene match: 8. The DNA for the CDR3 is TGTGCCAGCAGTCCCCAGGGGGCGGCGTATGAAAAACTGTTTTTT. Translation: CASSPQGAAYEKLFF.

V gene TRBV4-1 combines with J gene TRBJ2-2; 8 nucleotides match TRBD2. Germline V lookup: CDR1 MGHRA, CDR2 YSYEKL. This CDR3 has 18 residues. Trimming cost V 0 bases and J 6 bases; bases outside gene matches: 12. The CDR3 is CASSQEGMVAGTSGELFF. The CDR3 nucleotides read TGCGCCAGCAGCCAAGAAGGGATGGTAGCGGGAACCTCCGGGGAGCTGTTTTTT.

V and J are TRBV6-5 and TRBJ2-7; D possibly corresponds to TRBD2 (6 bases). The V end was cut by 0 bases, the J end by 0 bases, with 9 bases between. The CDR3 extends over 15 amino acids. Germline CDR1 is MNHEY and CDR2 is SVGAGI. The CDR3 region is CASSYSGSGSYEQYF. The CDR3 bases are TGTGCCAGCAGTTACTCAGGTAGCGGCTCCTACGAGCAGTACTTC.

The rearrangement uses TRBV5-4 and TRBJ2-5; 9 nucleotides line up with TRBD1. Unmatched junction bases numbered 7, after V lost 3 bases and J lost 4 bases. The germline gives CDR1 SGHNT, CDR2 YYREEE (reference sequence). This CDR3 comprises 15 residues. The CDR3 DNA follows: TGTGCCAGCAGCTCACCGGGACAGGGCGTAGAGACCCAGTACTTC. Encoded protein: CASSSPGQGVETQYF.

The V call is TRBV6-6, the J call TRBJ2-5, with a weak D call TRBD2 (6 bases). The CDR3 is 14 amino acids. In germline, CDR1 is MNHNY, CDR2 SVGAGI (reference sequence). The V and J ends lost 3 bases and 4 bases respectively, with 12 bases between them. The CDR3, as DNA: TGTGCCAGCAGTTATAGGCAGGGAGGAGAGACCCAGTACTTC. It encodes CASSYRQGGETQYF.

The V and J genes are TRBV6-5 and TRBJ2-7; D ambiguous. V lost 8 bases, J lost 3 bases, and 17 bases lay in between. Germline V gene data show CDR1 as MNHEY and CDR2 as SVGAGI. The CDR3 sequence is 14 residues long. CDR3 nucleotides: TGTGCCAGCCCTAGAGAAACATGGAACTACGAGCAGTACTTC. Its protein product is CASPRETWNYEQYF.

The CDR3 here is CASSLGGSETQYF. Here the CDR3 DNA reads TGTGCCAGCAGCTTAGGGGGGAGCGAGACCCAGTACTTC. The J gene is TRBJ2-5, the V gene TRBV13, with D perhaps TRBD2 (5 bases). The CDR3 extends over 13 amino acids. Trimming pared 0 bases from V and 5 bases from J, leaving 7 bases between. CDR1 and CDR2 from the germline V gene are PRHDT and FYEKMQ (reference sequence).

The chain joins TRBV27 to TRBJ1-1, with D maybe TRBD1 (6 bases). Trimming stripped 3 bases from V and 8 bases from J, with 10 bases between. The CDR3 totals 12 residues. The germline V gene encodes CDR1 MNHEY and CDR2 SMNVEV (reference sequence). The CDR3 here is CASSFRGQEAFF. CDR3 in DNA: TGTGCCAGCAGTTTCCGCGGACAGGAAGCTTTCTTT.

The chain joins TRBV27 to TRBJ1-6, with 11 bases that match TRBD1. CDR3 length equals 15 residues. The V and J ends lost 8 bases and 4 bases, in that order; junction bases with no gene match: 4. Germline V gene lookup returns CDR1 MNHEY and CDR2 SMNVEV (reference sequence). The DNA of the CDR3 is TGTGCCAGCTCGGGACAGGGGGAATATAATTCACCCCTCCACTTT. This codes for CASSGQGEYNSPLHF.

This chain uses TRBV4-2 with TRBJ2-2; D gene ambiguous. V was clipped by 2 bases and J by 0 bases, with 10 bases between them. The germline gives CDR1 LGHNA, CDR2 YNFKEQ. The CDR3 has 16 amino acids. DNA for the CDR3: TGTGCCAGCAGCCAACGACTTCAAGCGAACACCGGGGAGCTGTTTTTT. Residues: CASSQRLQANTGELFF.

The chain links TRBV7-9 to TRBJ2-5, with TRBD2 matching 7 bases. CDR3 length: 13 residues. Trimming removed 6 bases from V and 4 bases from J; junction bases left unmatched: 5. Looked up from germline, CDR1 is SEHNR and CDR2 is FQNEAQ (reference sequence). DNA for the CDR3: TGTGCCAGCAGACGGACTAGAGGAGAGACCCAGTACTTC. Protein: CASRRTRGETQYF.

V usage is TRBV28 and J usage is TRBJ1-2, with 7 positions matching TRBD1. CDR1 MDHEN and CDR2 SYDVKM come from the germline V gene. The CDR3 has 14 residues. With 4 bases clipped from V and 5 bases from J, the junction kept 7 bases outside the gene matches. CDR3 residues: CASSSDREWYGYTF. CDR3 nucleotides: TGTGCCAGCAGTTCCGACAGGGAGTGGTATGGCTACACCTTC.

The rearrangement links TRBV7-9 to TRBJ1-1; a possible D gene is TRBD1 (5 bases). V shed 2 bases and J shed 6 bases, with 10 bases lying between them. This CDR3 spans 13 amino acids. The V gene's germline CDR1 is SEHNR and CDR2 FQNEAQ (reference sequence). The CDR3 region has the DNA TGTGCCAGCAGCTTAATTCCGGGGGCTGAAGCTTTCTTT. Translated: CASSLIPGAEAFF.

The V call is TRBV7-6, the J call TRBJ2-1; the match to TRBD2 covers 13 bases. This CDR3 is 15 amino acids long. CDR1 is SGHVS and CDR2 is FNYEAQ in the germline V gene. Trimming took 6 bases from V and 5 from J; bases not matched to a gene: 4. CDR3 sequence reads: CASSGGLAGNNEQFF. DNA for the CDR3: TGTGCCAGCAGTGGGGGACTAGCGGGAAACAATGAGCAGTTCTTC.

CDR3 DNA: TGTGCCAGCTCACCTTCGCCAGGGCCCACCGGGGAGCTGTTTTTT. Its translation: CASSPSPGPTGELFF. J is TRBJ2-2 and V is TRBV18; D might be TRBD1 (5 bases). Germline assignment: CDR1 KGHSH and CDR2 LQKENI. This CDR3 spans 15 amino acids. The V end was cut by 3 bases, the J end by 4 bases, with 12 bases between. Looking up the rest from reference TRBV18 and TRBJ2-2 gives the full variable domain: NAGVMQNPRHLVRRRGQEARLRCSPMKGHSHVYWYRQLPEEGLKFMVYLQKENIIDESGMPKERFSAEFPKEGPSILRIQQVVRGDSAAYFCASSPSPGPTGELFFGEGSRLTVL.

The CDR3 coding sequence is TGTGCCTGGAGTGAGGGACAGGGGAACACTGAAGCTTTCTTT. Translation: CAWSEGQGNTEAFF. The chain employs TRBV30 and TRBJ1-1; 9 bases are shared with TRBD1. Germline CDR1 GTSNPN, CDR2 SVGIG (reference sequence). Losses at the gene ends were 1 base for V and 1 base for J; bases not matched to a gene: 1. The CDR3 loop spans 14 amino acids.

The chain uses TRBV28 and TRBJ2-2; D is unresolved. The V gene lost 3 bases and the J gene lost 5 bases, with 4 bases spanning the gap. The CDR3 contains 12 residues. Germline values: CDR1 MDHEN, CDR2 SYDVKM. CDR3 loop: CASSFQTGELFF. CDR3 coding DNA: TGTGCCAGCAGTTTCCAAACCGGGGAGCTGTTTTTT.

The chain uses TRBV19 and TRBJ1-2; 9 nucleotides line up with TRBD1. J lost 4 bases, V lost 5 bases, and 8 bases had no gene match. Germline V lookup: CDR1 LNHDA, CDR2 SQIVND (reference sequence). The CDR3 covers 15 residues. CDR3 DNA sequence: TGTGCCAGTAGTGAGGGACAGGGAAGGTTCTATGGCTACACCTTC. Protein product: CASSEGQGRFYGYTF.

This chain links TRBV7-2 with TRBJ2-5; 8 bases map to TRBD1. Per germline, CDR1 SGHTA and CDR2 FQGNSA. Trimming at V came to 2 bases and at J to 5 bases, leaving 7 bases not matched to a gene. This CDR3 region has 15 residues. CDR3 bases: TGTGCCAGCAGCTTATGGGGCAGGGGGCAGGAGACCCAGTACTTC. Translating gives CASSLWGRGQETQYF.

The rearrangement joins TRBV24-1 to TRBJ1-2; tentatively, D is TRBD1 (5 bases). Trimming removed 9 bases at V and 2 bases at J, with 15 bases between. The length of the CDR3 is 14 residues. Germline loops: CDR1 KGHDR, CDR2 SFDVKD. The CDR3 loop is CATRGSTENYGYTF. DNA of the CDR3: TGTGCCACCCGGGGGTCGACGGAGAACTATGGCTACACCTTC.